Below, 21 T cell receptor beta chains from the same sample are listed, as sequenced in a study of T cell changes during pregnancy in multiple sclerosis. Produced via immunoSEQ multiplex PCR; TCRdb's table is partial and in-frame only. Of about 52,000 clones listed, 92% are singletons. Sequenced material: CD4+ T cells from peripheral blood mononuclear cells, taken in the third trimester of pregnancy. These receptors came from a female donor with multiple sclerosis, enrolled in a pregnancy study.

The chain is built from TRBV5-4 and TRBJ1-3; a weak D match, TRBD1 (5 bases). Germline assignment: CDR1 SGHNT and CDR2 YYREEE (reference sequence). Trimming removed 4 bases at V and 1 base at J, with 9 bases between. There are 14 residues in the CDR3. CDR3 nucleotide sequence: TGTGCCAGCAGCCTCCAGGGATCTGGAAACACCATATATTTT. Translating it yields CASSLQGSGNTIYF.

The CDR3 is CASTPPEGAWNIQYF. The CDR3 nucleotides read TGTGCCAGTACCCCCCCGGAAGGGGCATGGAACATTCAGTACTTC. The V and J genes are TRBV19 and TRBJ2-4, with TRBD1 as a possible D gene (5 bases). The CDR3 runs 15 residues. Trimming cost V 7 bases and J 7 bases, with 20 bases left between them. Germline V gene sequence: CDR1 LNHDA, CDR2 SQIVND (reference sequence). The variable domain in full, completed from reference TRBV19 and TRBJ2-4, reads DGGITQSPKYLFRKEGQNVTLSCEQNLNHDAMYWYRQDPGQGLRLIYYSQIVNDFQKGDIAEGYSVSREKKESFPLTVTSAQKNPTAFYLCASTPPEGAWNIQYFGAGTRLSVL.

The chain uses TRBV11-2 and TRBJ1-2; TRBD1 might be the D (6 bases). Germline V gene data show CDR1 as SGHAT and CDR2 as FQNNGV. The CDR3 length is 17 residues. The V end was cut by 4 bases, the J end by 6 bases, with 24 bases between. The CDR3 loop reads CASSSGGGGSLADGYTF. The CDR3 DNA is TGTGCCAGCAGCTCCGGGGGAGGGGGGAGTTTAGCGGATGGCTACACCTTC.

This chain uses TRBV5-4 with TRBJ2-3, with 11 bases identical to TRBD2. Germline lookup yields CDR1 SGHNT and CDR2 YYREEE (reference sequence). Trimming took 4 bases from V and 2 from J; bases not matched to a gene: 9. The CDR3 runs 17 residues. The CDR3 spells CASSRGLAADFTDTQYF. The DNA of the CDR3 is TGTGCCAGCAGCCGGGGACTAGCGGCCGACTTCACAGATACGCAGTATTTT.

The rearrangement links TRBV5-8 to TRBJ2-4; TRBD2 might be the D (5 bases). Germline V gives CDR1 SGHTS, CDR2 YDEGEE. The CDR3 extends over 15 amino acids. Trimming took off 7 bases at V and 1 base at J, with 15 bases between the two ends. The CDR3: CASAEEVAAKNIQYF. The CDR3 bases are TGTGCCAGCGCGGAGGAGGTCGCTGCCAAAAACATTCAGTACTTC.

This clone has only one observation. The genes are TRBV7-3 and TRBJ1-2; possible D gene TRBD1, 5 bases. The V end was cut by 5 bases, the J end by 3 bases, with 10 bases between. The CDR3 is 13 residues long. In germline, CDR1 is SGHTA, CDR2 FQGTGA. The CDR3 DNA reads as TGTGCCAGCAGCCCATCGGGGGACTATGGCTACACCTTC. Its translation: CASSPSGDYGYTF.

Worth noting for this clone: At the DNA level, this CDR3 is encoded by other sequences in the same sample as well. The J gene is TRBJ1-2, the V gene TRBV7-2; D remains ambiguous. CDR1 and CDR2 (germline): SGHTA, FQGNSA. The V end lost 1 base, the J end lost 0 bases, and 3 bases lay between the germline ends. This CDR3 has 13 residues. CDR3 in DNA: TGTGCCAGCAGCTTAGGGCCTAACTATGGCTACACCTTC. Its translation: CASSLGPNYGYTF. The entire variable domain, with the rest obtained from reference TRBV7-2 and TRBJ1-2, is as follows: GAGVSQSPSNKVTEKGKDVELRCDPISGHTALYWYRQSLGQGLEFLIYFQGNSAPDKSGLPSDRFSAERTGGSVSTLTIQRTQQEDSAVYLCASSLGPNYGYTFGSGTRLTVV.

The rearrangement uses TRBV29-1 and TRBJ1-2; TRBD1 aligns across 8 bases. Germline lookup yields CDR1 SQVTM and CDR2 ANQGSEA. The CDR3 covers 12 residues. V was clipped by 6 bases and J by 4 bases; unmatched bases: 4. The CDR3 bases are TGCAGCGTAGACAGGGGTCCCTATGGCTACACCTTC. As protein: CSVDRGPYGYTF.

The V and J genes are TRBV4-3 and TRBJ1-3; perhaps TRBD1 as D (6 bases). V dropped 8 bases and J dropped 3 bases, with 17 bases sitting between them. The CDR3 length is 15 residues. Looked up from germline, CDR1 is LGHNA and CDR2 is YSLEER. As DNA, the CDR3 is TGCGCCAGCGCGAGGGGGGGGCTAAATGGAAACACCATATATTTT. It is translated as CASARGGLNGNTIYF.

This clone was seen a single time. J is TRBJ2-1 and V is TRBV9, with D possibly matching TRBD1 (5 bases). V lost 4 bases, J lost 8 bases, and 16 bases lay in between. This CDR3 is 14 amino acids long. The germline V gene has CDR1 SGDLS and CDR2 YYNGEE. The CDR3, as DNA: TGTGCCAGCAGCCGGACGGACACTAATTATGAGCAGTTCTTC. Translating gives CASSRTDTNYEQFF.

This chain joins TRBV6-6 and TRBJ2-7; possibly TRBD1 for D (5 bases). The CDR3 is 13 amino acids. V was clipped by 0 bases and J by 4 bases, with 7 bases between them. CDR1 MNHNY and CDR2 SVGAGI come from the germline V gene (reference sequence). Here the CDR3 DNA reads TGTGCCAGCAGTTACTCTAGGGGTTACGAGCAGTACTTC. Amino acid sequence: CASSYSRGYEQYF.

Written as DNA, the CDR3 is TGTGCCAGCAGCCCAGGGGGGCCCGAAAGGGCTTTCTTT. Translation gives CASSPGGPERAFF. The chain couples TRBV7-3 to TRBJ1-1; the match to TRBD1 covers 7 bases. Germline CDR1 reads SGHTA; CDR2 reads FQGTGA. CDR3 length: 13 amino acids. Losses at the gene ends were 5 bases for V and 11 bases for J; bases not matched to a gene: 11.

This chain links TRBV6-5 with TRBJ2-3; no firm D call. CDR1 and CDR2 from the germline V gene are MNHEY and SVGAGI. The CDR3 contains 14 residues. Deletions cut 7 bases from V and 3 bases from J, with 14 bases between. The CDR3 loop is CASKPPRRTDTQYF. CDR3 DNA sequence: TGTGCCAGCAAGCCCCCACGTCGGACAGATACGCAGTATTTT.

The J gene is TRBJ1-2, the V gene TRBV5-4, with TRBD1 matching 11 bases. The germline gives CDR1 SGHNT, CDR2 YYREEE (reference sequence). The V and J ends lost 2 bases and 6 bases, in that order; junction bases with no gene match: 3. This CDR3 comprises 14 residues. As DNA, the CDR3 is TGTGCCAGCAGCTTATGGGGACAGGGGGATGGCTACACCTTC. Protein sequence: CASSLWGQGDGYTF.

Only one count was recorded for this clone. This chain joins TRBV7-6 and TRBJ2-7, with D perhaps TRBD2 (6 bases). Germline V gene lookup returns CDR1 SGHVS and CDR2 FNYEAQ. The CDR3 sequence is 14 residues long. Between the trimmed V and J ends, which lost 1 base and 5 bases, there was a span of 12 bases. CDR3 sequence: CASSLVAVGDEQYF. DNA for the CDR3: TGTGCCAGCAGCTTAGTAGCGGTAGGAGACGAGCAGTACTTC.

This clone appeared a single time. The V and J genes are TRBV6-6 and TRBJ2-5; 11 bases match TRBD1. Germline lookup yields CDR1 MNHNY and CDR2 SVGAGI (reference sequence). The length of the CDR3 is 15 residues. Trimming removed 5 bases from V and 2 bases from J; junction bases left unmatched: 4. CDR3 DNA sequence: TGTGCCAGCAGTGGCCGGGACAGGGGGCAAGAGACCCAGTACTTC. Protein: CASSGRDRGQETQYF.

The V gene is TRBV12-5, the J gene TRBJ2-2; possibly TRBD1 for D (5 bases). Germline V gene sequence: CDR1 LGHNT, CDR2 FRNRAP. With 3 bases removed from V and 4 bases from J, the gap between germline ends came to 9 bases. CDR3 length: 14 residues. The DNA for the CDR3 is TGTGCTAGTGGTTTAGGGGCCCCCACCGGGGAGCTGTTTTTT. This translates into CASGLGAPTGELFF.

The J gene is TRBJ2-5, the V gene TRBV23-1; 11 bases match TRBD1. TRBV23-1 is an open reading frame whose function is uncertain. With V trimmed by 2 bases and J by 4 bases, 9 bases remained unmatched. This CDR3 spans 17 amino acids. The CDR3 nucleotides read TGCGCCAGCAGTCAAAGACCGGGACAGGGGGTTGCAGAGACCCAGTACTTC. As protein: CASSQRPGQGVAETQYF.

A single count supports this clone. This chain links TRBV6-5 with TRBJ1-4; D gene ambiguous. Trimming removed 0 bases at V and 2 bases at J, with 7 bases between. Germline CDR1 reads MNHEY; CDR2 reads SVGAGI. This CDR3 has 15 amino acids. The CDR3: CASSYSASTNEKLFF. The CDR3, as DNA: TGTGCCAGCAGTTACTCGGCCTCCACTAATGAAAAACTGTTTTTT.

The rearrangement joins TRBV7-6 to TRBJ2-1; D uncertain. Trimming took off 2 bases at V and 2 bases at J, with 7 bases between the two ends. CDR1 is SGHVS and CDR2 is FNYEAQ in the germline V gene. The CDR3 contains 14 residues. CDR3 in amino acids: CASSLRAAYNEQFF. The DNA for the CDR3 is TGTGCCAGCAGCTTACGTGCAGCCTACAATGAGCAGTTCTTC.

The rearrangement joins TRBV5-1 to TRBJ1-2, with D perhaps TRBD1 (5 bases). The germline CDR1 and CDR2 sequences are SGHRS and YFSETQ. V lost 4 bases and J lost 6, with 13 bases in between. This CDR3 is built from 13 residues. As DNA, the CDR3 is TGCGCCAGCAGCCCTCAAGGAGGGGATGGCTACACCTTC. The encoded protein is CASSPQGGDGYTF. Together with reference TRBV5-1 and TRBJ1-2, the CDR3 gives the full variable domain: KAGVTQTPRYLIKTRGQQVTLSCSPISGHRSVSWYQQTPGQGLQFLFEYFSETQRNKGNFPGRFSGRQFSNSRSEMNVSTLELGDSALYLCASSPQGGDGYTFGSGTRLTVV.